The 30 T cell receptor beta chains presented below share a single source sample, sequenced in a study of shared clonotypes between healthy human individuals. Data came from immunoSEQ multiplex PCR; TCRdb stores just in-frame clones and leaves some out. In the table there are 450,000 to 500,000 clones, approximately 80% of which are singletons. The specimen sequenced was PBMCs. The receptors were gathered from a woman aged 40 to 49 in good health. Some clones in this sample may be carry-over from other donors' samples.

This rearrangement joins TRBV13 to TRBJ2-7; D remains ambiguous. CDR3 length: 15 residues. Trimming stripped 0 bases from V and 0 bases from J, with 9 bases between. Looked up from germline, CDR1 is PRHDT and CDR2 is FYEKMQ (reference sequence). This chain's CDR3 is CASSLGGAASYEQYF. CDR3 nucleotides: TGTGCCAGCAGCTTAGGAGGTGCAGCCTCCTACGAGCAGTACTTC.

The chain carries TRBV18 and TRBJ2-7; D may be TRBD1 (6 bases). V was clipped by 3 bases and J by 2 bases, with 14 bases between them. The CDR3 has 15 residues. Germline values: CDR1 KGHSH, CDR2 LQKENI. The CDR3 sequence: CASSPAQGQTYEQYF. The CDR3 nucleotides are TGTGCCAGCTCACCGGCACAGGGCCAAACCTACGAGCAGTACTTC.

The chain carries TRBV7-9 and TRBJ2-7; D remains ambiguous. V gave up 5 bases and J gave up 4 bases, with 15 bases separating them. Germline V gene data show CDR1 as SEHNR and CDR2 as FQNEAQ (reference sequence). The CDR3 covers 14 residues. The CDR3 here is CASSLSENRYEQYF. Here the CDR3 DNA reads TGTGCCAGCAGCCTCTCAGAAAATAGATACGAGCAGTACTTC.

The V and J genes are TRBV5-6 and TRBJ1-1; D possibly corresponds to TRBD1 (5 bases). Trimming took off 3 bases at V and 10 bases at J, with 22 bases between the two ends. Germline V gene data show CDR1 as SGHDT and CDR2 as YYEEEE. The CDR3 is 15 residues long. For the CDR3, the DNA is TGTGCCAGCAGCTCTTCCCGGACACGACAAATGGGAGCTTTCTTT. Amino acids: CASSSSRTRQMGAFF.

This CDR3 reads CASSDLGLAGAEQFF. DNA for the CDR3: TGTGCCAGCAGTGACTTGGGACTAGCGGGGGCCGAGCAGTTCTTC. The chain links TRBV6-4 to TRBJ2-1, with TRBD2 identical over 14 bases. Unmatched junction bases numbered 3, after V lost 1 base and J lost 10 bases. CDR1 is MRHNA, CDR2 SNTAGT, per germline. This CDR3 is 15 amino acids long.

This rearrangement joins TRBV9 to TRBJ1-5; D remains ambiguous. V lost 2 bases, J lost 6 bases, and 15 bases lay in between. The length of the CDR3 is 15 residues. Germline V gene sequence: CDR1 SGDLS, CDR2 YYNGEE. In DNA, the CDR3 is TGTGCCAGCAGCGTGGGCGAACGGGGTCCTCAGCCCCAGCATTTT. Residues: CASSVGERGPQPQHF.

The chain joins TRBV6-5 to TRBJ2-3; tentatively, D is TRBD1 or TRBD2 (5 bases each). V gave up 0 bases and J gave up 6 bases, with 13 bases separating them. The CDR3 runs to 15 residues. Germline CDR1 is MNHEY and CDR2 is SVGAGI. The CDR3, as DNA: TGTGCCAGCAGTTACTCGGGACCTATGGTTGATACGCAGTATTTT. Translating it yields CASSYSGPMVDTQYF.

The chain couples TRBV10-3 to TRBJ2-1, with 7 bases identical to TRBD1. The CDR3 is 16 residues long. In germline, CDR1 is ENHRY, CDR2 SYGVKD. Trimming at V came to 0 bases and at J to 5 bases, leaving 7 bases not matched to a gene. The CDR3 nucleotides are TGTGCCATCAGTGAGTCGACTGGACAGGCTCACAATGAGCAGTTCTTC. Its protein product is CAISESTGQAHNEQFF.

In the case of this clone: The junction does not match germline at one end; this may be a read error. Other nucleotide sequences in the sample specify the same CDR3. The chain has TRBV10-3 and TRBJ1-1; D might be TRBD1 (5 bases). Germline CDR1 and CDR2: ENHRY and SYGVKD. The CDR3 is made up of 13 amino acids. The CDR3 loop is CAISRDPNTEAFF. For the CDR3, the DNA is TGTGCCATCAGCAGGGACCCGAACACTGAAGCCTTCTTT.

This sequence joins TRBV29-1 and TRBJ2-3; 12 bases are a match to TRBD2. V shed 4 bases, J shed 6 bases, and the junction held 5 bases outside the gene matches. Germline CDR1 reads SQVTM; CDR2 reads ANQGSEA. CDR3 length: 14 amino acids. The CDR3 region is CSVAASGRGDTQYF. CDR3 sequence (DNA): TGCAGCGTTGCGGCTAGCGGGAGGGGGGATACGCAGTATTTT.

This clone was counted once. This rearrangement joins TRBV21-1 to TRBJ2-7; the DNA was not used to check the table's D call, TRBD2. TRBV21-1 is flagged as a pseudogene. The CDR3 runs 17 residues. The CDR3 sequence is CASSKESAGGVDYEQYF. As DNA, the CDR3 is TGTGCCAGCAGCAAAGAATCCGCGGGAGGGGTAGACTACGAGCAGTACTTC.

The rearrangement joins TRBV6-1 to TRBJ2-3; 12 nucleotides agree with TRBD2. Trimming removed 6 bases from V and 5 bases from J; junction bases left unmatched: 6. Germline CDR1 is MNHNS and CDR2 is SASEGT. CDR3 size: 15 residues. CDR3 region: CASRRLAGVEDTQYF. In DNA form, the CDR3 reads TGTGCCAGCAGAAGACTAGCGGGAGTGGAAGATACGCAGTATTTT.

This clone was detected many times. The same CDR3 can be traced to other DNA sequences in this sample. This sequence joins TRBV2 and TRBJ1-2; 10 bases agree with TRBD1. With 6 bases clipped from V and 5 bases from J, the junction kept 3 bases outside the gene matches. The CDR3 has 13 amino acids. CDR1 is SNHLY, CDR2 FYNNEI, per germline. CDR3 DNA: TGTGCCAGCAGCGGGACAGGGGATTATGGCTACACCTTC. Translating gives CASSGTGDYGYTF.

V is TRBV5-1 and J is TRBJ2-4; tentative D call: TRBD1 (6 bases). The germline gives CDR1 SGHRS, CDR2 YFSETQ. Between the trimmed V and J ends, which lost 4 bases and 4 bases, there was a span of 15 bases. This CDR3 spans 15 amino acids. This CDR3 reads CASSGSRGDKNIQYF. CDR3 in DNA: TGCGCCAGCAGCGGATCCAGGGGAGATAAAAACATTCAGTACTTC.

This sequence joins TRBV7-9 and TRBJ2-1, with D unresolved. CDR1 is SEHNR, CDR2 FQNEAQ, per germline (reference sequence). V was trimmed by 5 bases and J by 0 bases, leaving 8 bases between them. The CDR3 loop spans 14 amino acids. In DNA, the CDR3 is TGTGCCAGCAGCCCACTAAGCTCCTACAATGAGCAGTTCTTC. Translation: CASSPLSSYNEQFF.

The chain couples TRBV28 to TRBJ2-1; 13 bases map to TRBD2. This CDR3 has 16 amino acids. V trimming: 5 bases; J trimming: 5 bases; junction bases outside the gene matches: 6. Germline V lookup: CDR1 MDHEN, CDR2 SYDVKM. The CDR3 is CASSPAGTSGDNEQFF. CDR3 DNA: TGTGCCAGCAGTCCCGCCGGGACTAGCGGGGACAATGAGCAGTTCTTC.

The rearrangement links TRBV2 to TRBJ1-2, with D tentatively TRBD1 (5 bases). The V end was cut by 7 bases, the J end by 7 bases, with 13 bases between. The CDR3 sequence is 12 residues long. Germline CDR1 reads SNHLY; CDR2 reads FYNNEI. The CDR3 DNA sequence: TGTGCCAGCAAACCGGACACCCCTGGCTACACCTTC. Translated, it gives CASKPDTPGYTF.

The V gene is TRBV5-6, the J gene TRBJ2-7, with D tentatively TRBD1 (6 bases). The CDR3 extends over 19 amino acids. Looked up from germline, CDR1 is SGHDT and CDR2 is YYEEEE. V was trimmed by 5 bases and J by 3 bases, leaving 30 bases between them. The CDR3 is CASRPRCPTNKGVIYEQYF. Written as DNA, the CDR3 is TGTGCCAGCAGGCCCAGGTGCCCGACCAATAAGGGGGTTATCTACGAGCAGTACTTC.

The chain combines TRBV4-1 with TRBJ2-7, with D perhaps TRBD2 (5 bases). Trimming removed 9 bases at V and 4 bases at J, with 13 bases between. The CDR3 is 12 residues long. Germline-derived CDR1 and CDR2 are MGHRA and YSYEKL. The CDR3 loop is CASSDGFYEQYF. The CDR3 DNA follows: TGCGCCAGTAGCGATGGCTTTTACGAGCAGTACTTC.

A single count supports this clone. CDR3 sequence (DNA): TGTGCCAGCGGACAAGTCTACGAGCAGTACTTC. This encodes CASGQVYEQYF. The genes are TRBV7-9 and TRBJ2-5; possibly TRBD1 for D (5 bases). The J call may be mistaken, given a closer DNA end match to TRBJ2-7. CDR1 is SEHNR, CDR2 FQNEAQ, per germline (reference sequence). The CDR3 has 11 residues.

At least ten counts were recorded for this clone. The CDR3 protein is CASSVAGTLNTEAFF. In nucleotides, the CDR3 is TGTGCCAGCAGCGTTGCGGGGACACTGAACACTGAAGCTTTCTTT. The chain combines TRBV27 with TRBJ1-1; perhaps TRBD1 as D (6 bases). This CDR3 contains 15 residues. V was shortened by 6 bases and J by 0 bases, with 14 bases between the two germline ends. The germline V gene encodes CDR1 MNHEY and CDR2 SMNVEV (reference sequence).

This chain links TRBV9 with TRBJ2-1; D possibly matches TRBD1 or TRBD2 (5 bases each). This CDR3 spans 13 amino acids. Germline V lookup: CDR1 SGDLS, CDR2 YYNGEE. Trimming pared 0 bases from V and 8 bases from J, leaving 9 bases between. CDR3 amino acids: CASSVVSGHEQFF. CDR3 nucleotide sequence: TGTGCCAGCAGCGTAGTTTCGGGGCATGAGCAGTTCTTC. The full variable domain, completed using reference TRBV9 and TRBJ2-1, is DSGVTQTPKHLITATGQRVTLRCSPRSGDLSVYWYQQSLDQGLQFLIQYYNGEERAKGNILERFSAQQFPDLHSELNLSSLELGDSALYFCASSVVSGHEQFFGPGTRLTVL.

This clone was seen at least ten times. The chain joins TRBV6-4 to TRBJ2-2; 8 bases line up with TRBD2. The CDR3 is 16 amino acids. Germline loops: CDR1 MRHNA, CDR2 SNTAGT. With V trimmed by 4 bases and J by 6 bases, 10 bases remained unmatched. Here the CDR3 DNA reads TGTGCCAGCAGTGCTGGCGGGACTAGTGTCGCCGGGGAGCTGTTTTTT. Translating gives CASSAGGTSVAGELFF.

The rearrangement joins TRBV2 to TRBJ2-4, with TRBD1 as a possible D gene (6 bases). CDR3 length equals 13 residues. V was pared by 6 bases and J by 9 bases, with 15 bases between. Per the germline V gene, CDR1 is SNHLY and CDR2 is FYNNEI. CDR3 DNA sequence: TGTGCCAGCAGAGCTAGGGGCAGGGGCATTCAGTACTTC. Translating gives CASRARGRGIQYF.

The chain links TRBV11-2 to TRBJ2-7, with D possibly TRBD2 on 5 matching bases. Per the germline V gene, CDR1 is SGHAT and CDR2 is FQNNGV. The CDR3 runs to 12 residues. Trimming took off 3 bases at V and 6 bases at J, with 9 bases between the two ends. The CDR3: CASSFVAFEQYF. Here the CDR3 DNA reads TGTGCCAGCAGCTTCGTAGCGTTCGAGCAGTACTTC.

The chain couples TRBV14 to TRBJ2-1; 14 bases fit TRBD2. The CDR3 spans 16 residues. The J segment lost 8 bases and the V segment lost 3 bases, leaving 6 bases of the junction unmatched. The germline CDR1 and CDR2 sequences are SGHDN and FVKESK. The CDR3 loop is CASSQWGTSGSYEQFF. In DNA, the CDR3 is TGTGCCAGCAGCCAGTGGGGGACTAGCGGGAGTTATGAGCAGTTCTTC.

There are a few counts of this clone. The J gene is TRBJ2-2, the V gene TRBV6-1; no clear D. The CDR3 spans 14 residues. In germline, CDR1 is MNHNS, CDR2 SASEGT. V shed 3 bases and J shed 5 bases, with 10 bases lying between them. CDR3 sequence: CASSEIGETGELFF. CDR3 DNA: TGTGCCAGCAGTGAGATCGGAGAGACCGGGGAGCTGTTTTTT.

This sequence joins TRBV10-3 and TRBJ2-5; D call uncertain. This CDR3 spans 14 amino acids. V was pared by 2 bases and J by 3 bases, with 10 bases between. Germline CDR1 is ENHRY and CDR2 is SYGVKD. The CDR3 region has the DNA TGTGCCATCAGTGAGGCAACAGACAAAGAGACCCAGTACTTC. Translation: CAISEATDKETQYF.

The table lists this clone with a few counts. The chain's CDR3 is CASSVAGHAEQYF. The CDR3 nucleotides read TGTGCCAGCAGCGTAGCTGGGCACGCCGAGCAGTACTTC. This chain uses TRBV9 with TRBJ2-7; D is uncertain. The V end was cut by 0 bases, the J end by 6 bases, with 10 bases between. The CDR3 runs to 13 residues. Per germline, CDR1 SGDLS and CDR2 YYNGEE. Looking up the rest from reference TRBV9 and TRBJ2-7 gives the full variable domain: DSGVTQTPKHLITATGQRVTLRCSPRSGDLSVYWYQQSLDQGLQFLIQYYNGEERAKGNILERFSAQQFPDLHSELNLSSLELGDSALYFCASSVAGHAEQYFGPGTRLTVT.

In regard to this clone: One end of the junction is discordant with germline, which a read error may explain. This chain's CDR3 is CASSLLGFYEQCF. In DNA form, the CDR3 reads TGTGCCAGCAGCTTGCTAGGATTCTACGAGCAGTGCTTC. The chain has TRBV5-6 and TRBJ2-7; D unresolved. There are 13 residues in the CDR3. Germline values: CDR1 SGHDT, CDR2 YYEEEE.